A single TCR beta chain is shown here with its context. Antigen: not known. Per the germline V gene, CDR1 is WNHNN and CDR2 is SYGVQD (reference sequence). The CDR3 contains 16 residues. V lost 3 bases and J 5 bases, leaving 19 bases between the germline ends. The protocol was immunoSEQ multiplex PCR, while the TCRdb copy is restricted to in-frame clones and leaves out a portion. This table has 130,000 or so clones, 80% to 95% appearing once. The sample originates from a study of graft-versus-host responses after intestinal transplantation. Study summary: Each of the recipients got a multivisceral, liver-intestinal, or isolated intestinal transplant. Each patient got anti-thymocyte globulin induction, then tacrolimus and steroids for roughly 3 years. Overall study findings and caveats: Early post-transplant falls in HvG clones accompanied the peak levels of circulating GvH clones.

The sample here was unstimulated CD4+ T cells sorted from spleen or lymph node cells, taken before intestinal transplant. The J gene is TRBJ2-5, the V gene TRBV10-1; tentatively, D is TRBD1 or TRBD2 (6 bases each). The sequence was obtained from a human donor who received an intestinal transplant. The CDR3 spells CASSEKVGGLRETQYF. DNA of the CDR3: TGCGCCAGCAGTGAAAAGGTAGGGGGGCTCAGGGAGACCCAGTACTTC.